The next 26 T cell receptor beta chains were all read from a single sample in a study of cytomegalovirus exposure and HLA in healthy donors (dated by TCRdb to about 2017). Library construction relied on the immunoSEQ multiplex PCR assay. For the multiplex PCR, a mixture combining 60 forward primers for TCR Vbeta segments and 13 reverse primers for TCR Jbeta segments was used. TCRdb retrieved this table from immuneACCESS and kept in-frame rearrangements only. Not all clones are present; in checked studies, unresolved V genes account for under half, and no reason is known for the remainder. The sample's records list around 120,000 clones. Together, the top ten hold roughly 3.5% of the sample. Input material: PBMCs. Receptors originate from a man younger than 30 in good health and CMV-seronegative.

The chain links TRBV28 to TRBJ1-1, with D unresolved. V dropped 2 bases and J dropped 0 bases, with 19 bases sitting between them. CDR1 and CDR2 (germline): MDHEN, SYDVKM. The CDR3 spans 18 residues. The CDR3 nucleotides read TGTGCCAGCAGTTTAGTACACCGGAGTAGTTTTATGAACACTGAAGCTTTCTTT. This encodes CASSLVHRSSFMNTEAFF. Together with reference TRBV28 and TRBJ1-1, the CDR3 gives the full variable domain: DVKVTQSSRYLVKRTGEKVFLECVQDMDHENMFWYRQDPGLGLRLIYFSYDVKMKEKGDIPEGYSVSREKKERFSLILESASTNQTSMYLCASSLVHRSSFMNTEAFFGQGTRLTVV.

V usage is TRBV30 and J usage is TRBJ2-7; 10 bases line up with TRBD1. The germline gives CDR1 GTSNPN, CDR2 SVGIG (reference sequence). J gave up 3 bases and V 7 bases, and 6 bases lay outside the gene matches. The CDR3 loop spans 13 amino acids. CDR3 nucleotide sequence: TGTGCCTTACTCCGGGACAGGGGCTACGAGCAGTACTTC. Its protein is CALLRDRGYEQYF.

V and J are TRBV7-9 and TRBJ2-3; D not certain. The ends were cut back, 5 bases at V and 2 bases at J, with 14 bases in the middle. This CDR3 has 15 residues. Germline assignment: CDR1 SEHNR and CDR2 FQNEAQ (reference sequence). The CDR3 reads CASSQDRHSTDTQYF. The CDR3 coding sequence is TGTGCCAGCAGCCAAGACCGACACTCCACAGATACGCAGTATTTT.

Turning to this clone: Other DNA sequences in the same sample also yield this CDR3. The V gene is TRBV28, the J gene TRBJ1-2, with 7 nucleotides matching TRBD1. V trimming: 3 bases; J trimming: 3 bases; junction bases outside the gene matches: 4. The CDR3 consists of 14 residues. CDR1 MDHEN and CDR2 SYDVKM come from the germline V gene. This CDR3 reads CASSLQGGYYGYTF. The CDR3 DNA reads TGTGCCAGCAGTTTGCAGGGGGGTTACTATGGCTACACCTTC.

The chain joins TRBV6-5 to TRBJ1-2, with D tentatively TRBD1 (5 bases). Germline V gene data show CDR1 as MNHEY and CDR2 as SVGAGI. V lost 6 bases and J lost 5, with 19 bases in between. The CDR3 consists of 15 residues. CDR3 DNA: TGTGCCAGCAGCCGCCAGGCGGTGGGGGGGTATGGCTACACCTTC. It translates to CASSRQAVGGYGYTF.

The chain has TRBV2 and TRBJ1-2; no definite D call. Looked up from germline, CDR1 is SNHLY and CDR2 is FYNNEI. CDR3 length: 14 residues. V gave up 6 bases and J gave up 0 bases, with 11 bases separating them. CDR3 nucleotide sequence: TGTGCCAGCAGGGGCCCAACGACTAACTATGGCTACACCTTC. Its translation: CASRGPTTNYGYTF.

The gene calls are TRBV4-2 and TRBJ1-1; D call uncertain. The CDR3 is 14 residues long. The germline gives CDR1 LGHNA, CDR2 YNFKEQ. Trimming removed 3 bases from V and 4 bases from J, with 12 bases in between. The CDR3 sequence: CASSHAPPGTEAFF. The CDR3 nucleotides read TGTGCCAGCAGCCATGCTCCCCCAGGCACTGAAGCTTTCTTT.

The rearrangement joins TRBV4-1 to TRBJ1-4, with D unclear. The CDR3 covers 18 residues. The V end lost 3 bases, the J end lost 0 bases, and 17 bases lay between the germline ends. The germline gives CDR1 MGHRA, CDR2 YSYEKL. CDR3 nucleotides: TGCGCCAGCAGCCATCCCAGAGGGCGCTTTTCAACTAATGAAAAACTGTTTTTT. Protein: CASSHPRGRFSTNEKLFF.

The gene calls are TRBV15 and TRBJ1-5; D remains ambiguous. V gave up 3 bases and J gave up 2 bases, with 8 bases separating them. Per the germline V gene, CDR1 is LNHNV and CDR2 is YYDKDF (reference sequence). This CDR3 is built from 14 residues. CDR3 sequence: CATSRSGGNQPQHF. The CDR3 DNA follows: TGTGCCACCAGCAGGTCCGGGGGCAATCAGCCCCAGCATTTT.

The CDR3 loop reads CASAQSTGGEAPLHF. The CDR3 DNA follows: TGTGCTAGTGCCCAGTCAACAGGGGGCGAAGCACCCCTCCACTTT. V usage is TRBV12-5 and J usage is TRBJ1-6, with TRBD1 identical over 9 bases. The trim removed 7 bases at V and 11 bases at J, leaving 12 bases unmatched. Germline assignment: CDR1 LGHNT and CDR2 FRNRAP. The CDR3 is 15 residues long.

This chain uses TRBV5-1 with TRBJ2-1; 8 nucleotides match TRBD1. With V trimmed by 4 bases and J by 7 bases, 13 bases remained unmatched. The CDR3 length is 16 residues. Germline lookup yields CDR1 SGHRS and CDR2 YFSETQ. The CDR3 is CASSKGQTGDTNEQFF. Here the CDR3 DNA reads TGCGCCAGCAGCAAGGGACAGACAGGGGATACGAATGAGCAGTTCTTC. Together with reference TRBV5-1 and TRBJ2-1, the CDR3 gives the full variable domain: KAGVTQTPRYLIKTRGQQVTLSCSPISGHRSVSWYQQTPGQGLQFLFEYFSETQRNKGNFPGRFSGRQFSNSRSEMNVSTLELGDSALYLCASSKGQTGDTNEQFFGPGTRLTVL.

The chain combines TRBV6-1 with TRBJ1-1; no reliable D call. CDR1 is MNHNS, CDR2 SASEGT, per germline. V was cut by 1 base and J by 0 bases, with 15 bases left in between. The CDR3 is 17 residues long. CDR3 DNA sequence: TGTGCCAGCAGTGAAGAGGCAGGCTCAATAATGAACACTGAAGCTTTCTTT. Residues: CASSEEAGSIMNTEAFF.

The chain is built from TRBV18 and TRBJ2-6; 8 nucleotides match TRBD1. The germline CDR1 and CDR2 sequences are KGHSH and LQKENI. The V segment lost 1 base and the J segment 0 bases; nucleotides outside the gene matches: 2. This CDR3 comprises 17 residues. CDR3 sequence reads: CASSPRQGSSGANVLTF. The CDR3 DNA follows: TGTGCCAGCTCACCACGACAGGGGAGCTCTGGGGCCAACGTCCTGACTTTC. Full variable domain (missing parts from reference TRBV18 and TRBJ2-6): NAGVMQNPRHLVRRRGQEARLRCSPMKGHSHVYWYRQLPEEGLKFMVYLQKENIIDESGMPKERFSAEFPKEGPSILRIQQVVRGDSAAYFCASSPRQGSSGANVLTFGAGSRLTVL.

J is TRBJ1-3 and V is TRBV5-1; weak D call: TRBD1 (5 bases). The V and J ends lost 4 bases and 1 base respectively, with 9 bases between them. Per the germline V gene, CDR1 is SGHRS and CDR2 is YFSETQ. CDR3 length: 14 residues. CDR3: CASSLEGSGNTIYF. The CDR3 DNA reads TGCGCCAGCAGCCTGGAGGGGTCTGGAAACACCATATATTTT. The whole variable domain, filled in from reference TRBV5-1 and TRBJ1-3, reads KAGVTQTPRYLIKTRGQQVTLSCSPISGHRSVSWYQQTPGQGLQFLFEYFSETQRNKGNFPGRFSGRQFSNSRSEMNVSTLELGDSALYLCASSLEGSGNTIYFGEGSWLTVV.

This rearrangement joins TRBV2 to TRBJ2-1, with 9 bases lining up with TRBD2. The CDR3 covers 15 residues. The V and J ends lost 0 bases and 6 bases, in that order; junction bases with no gene match: 3. CDR1 and CDR2 (germline): SNHLY, FYNNEI. The CDR3 region is CASSEALAGINEQFF. The CDR3 coding sequence is TGTGCCAGCAGTGAAGCGCTAGCGGGAATCAATGAGCAGTTCTTC.

The chain has TRBV5-1 and TRBJ2-5; 9 positions agree with TRBD2. The CDR3 contains 15 residues. The junction had 6 bases not matched to a gene; V was cut back by 4 bases and J by 2 bases. Per germline, CDR1 SGHRS and CDR2 YFSETQ. CDR3 residues: CASSLAGGVQETQYF. The CDR3 DNA follows: TGCGCCAGCAGCCTGGCGGGGGGGGTTCAAGAGACCCAGTACTTC.

The genes are TRBV28 and TRBJ2-7; a possible D gene is TRBD2 (6 bases). V was shortened by 3 bases and J by 2 bases, with 14 bases between the two germline ends. Germline V lookup: CDR1 MDHEN, CDR2 SYDVKM. CDR3 size: 15 residues. Here the CDR3 reads CASSFSAGLPYEQYF. CDR3 DNA sequence: TGTGCCAGCAGTTTCTCAGCGGGCCTTCCCTACGAGCAGTACTTC. Based on the CDR3 plus reference TRBV28 and TRBJ2-7, the full variable domain is DVKVTQSSRYLVKRTGEKVFLECVQDMDHENMFWYRQDPGLGLRLIYFSYDVKMKEKGDIPEGYSVSREKKERFSLILESASTNQTSMYLCASSFSAGLPYEQYFGPGTRLTVT.

V is TRBV5-1 and J is TRBJ1-1, with a weak D call TRBD1 (6 bases). Germline values: CDR1 SGHRS, CDR2 YFSETQ. The CDR3 runs 14 residues. V was trimmed by 4 bases and J by 0 bases, leaving 10 bases between them. The CDR3 spells CASSPTGVNTEAFF. The CDR3 bases are TGCGCCAGCAGCCCGACAGGAGTGAACACTGAAGCTTTCTTT.

The J gene is TRBJ1-4, the V gene TRBV5-4; tentatively, D is TRBD1 (6 bases). Trimming shortened V by 3 bases and J by 0 bases, and 18 bases separated the two germline ends. CDR3 size: 18 residues. From germline, CDR1 is SGHNT and CDR2 YYREEE (reference sequence). The CDR3 reads CASSSRQDTSATNEKLFF. CDR3 DNA sequence: TGTGCCAGCAGCTCCCGACAGGATACGAGTGCAACTAATGAAAAACTGTTTTTT. Full variable domain (missing parts from reference TRBV5-4 and TRBJ1-4): ETGVTQSPTHLIKTRGQQVTLRCSSQSGHNTVSWYQQALGQGPQFIFQYYREEENGRGNFPPRFSGLQFPNYSSELNVNALELDDSALYLCASSSRQDTSATNEKLFFGSGTQLSVL.

The V gene is TRBV2, the J gene TRBJ2-1, with TRBD1 as a possible D gene (6 bases). The CDR3 has 11 amino acids. The V gene's germline CDR1 is SNHLY and CDR2 FYNNEI. Trimming took 7 bases from V and 13 from J, leaving 14 bases between them. CDR3 sequence: CASNRQDRQFF. CDR3 DNA: TGTGCCAGCAATCGACAGGATCGTCAGTTCTTC.

This rearrangement joins TRBV7-8 to TRBJ2-3; D is possibly TRBD1 (6 bases). The CDR3 runs 16 residues. Germline V gene lookup returns CDR1 SGHVS and CDR2 FQNEAQ. V lost 1 base to trimming and J lost 5 bases, with 16 bases between them. The CDR3 bases are TGTGCCAGCAGCTTAGTAGGGGGTGTCGAGGGAGATACGCAGTATTTT. As protein: CASSLVGGVEGDTQYF.

This chain connects TRBV28 to TRBJ1-3, with D unresolved. CDR3 length equals 16 residues. The V gene's germline CDR1 is MDHEN and CDR2 SYDVKM. V shed 7 bases and J shed 0 bases, with 16 bases lying between them. The CDR3 region has the DNA TGTGCCAGCATCCCCACCGGTACTCCCTCTGGAAACACCATATATTTT. Translation: CASIPTGTPSGNTIYF.

This sequence joins TRBV21-1 and TRBJ2-7; TRBD2 reflects the table's D call only, with no check against the DNA. TRBV21-1 is marked as a pseudogene. The CDR3 is made up of 17 amino acids. CDR3 bases: TGTGCCAGCAGCAAACCGGGGAGGGGAAGACGTTCCTACGAGCAGTACTTC. Protein sequence: CASSKPGRGRRSYEQYF.

The V gene is TRBV19, the J gene TRBJ2-4, with D unclear. This CDR3 contains 15 residues. Germline lookup yields CDR1 LNHDA and CDR2 SQIVND (reference sequence). Deletions cut 3 bases from V and 0 bases from J, with 9 bases between. The CDR3 loop is CASSISLLAKNIQYF. CDR3 in DNA: TGTGCCAGTAGTATTTCTCTCCTAGCCAAAAACATTCAGTACTTC. Based on the CDR3 plus reference TRBV19 and TRBJ2-4, the full variable domain is DGGITQSPKYLFRKEGQNVTLSCEQNLNHDAMYWYRQDPGQGLRLIYYSQIVNDFQKGDIAEGYSVSREKKESFPLTVTSAQKNPTAFYLCASSISLLAKNIQYFGAGTRLSVL.

This chain uses TRBV11-2 with TRBJ2-6, with a possible D match to TRBD1 (5 bases). V lost 4 bases and J 0 bases, leaving 10 bases between the germline ends. The V gene's germline CDR1 is SGHAT and CDR2 FQNNGV. This CDR3 contains 16 residues. The CDR3 reads CASSSPQGSGANVLTF. CDR3 nucleotides: TGTGCCAGCAGCTCCCCTCAGGGCTCTGGGGCCAACGTCCTGACTTTC.

The V gene is TRBV7-9, the J gene TRBJ2-2, with D possibly being TRBD2 (5 bases). The germline CDR1 and CDR2 sequences are SEHNR and FQNEAQ (reference sequence). The V end lost 6 bases, the J end lost 7 bases, and 15 bases lay between the germline ends. The CDR3 contains 14 residues. CDR3 in DNA: TGTGCCAGCAGTTCCGGCCGCCGGGGCGGGGAGCTGTTTTTT. It codes for CASSSGRRGGELFF. Complete variable domain (other parts from reference TRBV7-9 and TRBJ2-2): DTGVSQNPRHKITKRGQNVTFRCDPISEHNRLYWYRQTLGQGPEFLTYFQNEAQLEKSRLLSDRFSAERPKGSFSTLEIQRTEQGDSAMYLCASSSGRRGGELFFGEGSRLTVL.